Listed below are T cell receptor beta chains from one sample, sequenced in a study of blood T cell repertoires in COVID-19. Libraries were prepared by immunoSEQ multiplex PCR; TCRdb keeps only in-frame clonotypes and omits some of them. Among approximately 300,000 clones listed, 86% were seen once. The sequenced sample consisted of peripheral blood. These receptors were collected from a woman aged 45 to 65 with acute or convalescent COVID-19. Both conserved end residues are part of each CDR3. Fields, in order: D gene, clone size, J gene, V gene, CDR3 protein, CDR3 DNA. A D gene is named only where the DNA matches it firmly. The listing skips clone size in some rows; elsewhere it reads once, few, many or a size class.

-	-	TRBJ1-5	TRBV6-1	CASSEFPGSGNQPQHF	TGTGCCAGCAGTGAATTCCCAGGCTCGGGCAATCAGCCCCAGCATTTT
-	-	TRBJ2-5	TRBV28	CASSLVGYQETQYF	TGTGCCAGCAGTTTGGTCGGGTACCAAGAGACCCAGTACTTC
TRBD1	-	TRBJ2-5	TRBV10-3	CAISPRAGGQETQYF	TGTGCCATCAGCCCTAGGGCAGGGGGCCAGGAGACCCAGTACTTC
TRBD1	-	TRBJ1-1	TRBV11-2	CASSLEGTGSTEAFF	TGTGCCAGCAGCTTAGAAGGGACAGGGAGCACTGAAGCTTTCTTT
-	-	TRBJ2-5	TRBV4-2	CASSQDGGADRGTQYF	TGTGCCAGCAGCCAAGATGGGGGCGCGGACCGTGGGACCCAGTACTTC
TRBD1	-	TRBJ1-5	TRBV3-1/TRBV3-2	CAVPPGQGANLEYSNQPQHF	TGTGCCGTACCACCGGGACAGGGGGCCAACTTGGAATATAGCAATCAGCCCCAGCATTTT
-	-	TRBJ1-4	TRBV11-2	CASSLTVNEKLFF	TGTGCCAGCAGCTTAACGGTGAATGAAAAACTGTTTTTT
TRBD1	-	TRBJ1-3	TRBV7-3	CASSLGQGWTGNTIYF	TGTGCCAGCAGCTTAGGACAGGGGTGGACTGGAAACACCATATATTTT
-	-	TRBJ2-1	TRBV6-6	CASSLPGTNYNEQFF	TGTGCCAGCAGCCTTCCCGGGACAAACTACAATGAGCAGTTCTTC
-	once	TRBJ2-5	TRBV4-2	CASSQDRTEQETQYF	TGTGCCAGCAGCCAAGATCGGACAGAACAAGAGACCCAGTACTTC
-	-	TRBJ1-2	TRBV9	CASSTRVAGYYGYTF	TGTGCCAGCAGCACTAGGGTGGCAGGCTACTATGGCTACACCTTC
TRBD1	-	TRBJ2-5	TRBV4-3	CASSQGTGGETQYF	TGCGCCAGCAGCCAAGGGACAGGGGGAGAGACCCAGTACTTC
TRBD2	-	TRBJ2-7	TRBV27	CASSPLGLVAEQYF	TGTGCCAGCAGTCCTTTAGGACTAGTCGCCGAGCAGTACTTC
-	-	TRBJ2-1	TRBV27	CASSTRQAPPRSYNEQFF	TGTGCCAGCAGTACACGACAGGCTCCCCCTCGCTCCTACAATGAGCAGTTCTTC
-	-	TRBJ1-2	TRBV28	CASRPSTAPVGYGYTF	TGTGCCAGCAGGCCTTCGACTGCCCCGGTCGGGTATGGCTACACCTTC
TRBD2	-	TRBJ2-3	TRBV5-1	CASSLRTSGRLGTDTQYF	TGCGCCAGCAGCTTGAGGACTAGCGGGAGGCTGGGCACAGATACGCAGTATTTT
TRBD1	once	TRBJ1-5	TRBV2	CASATGGLNQPQHF	TGTGCCAGCGCCACAGGGGGCCTCAATCAGCCCCAGCATTTT
-	-	TRBJ2-7	TRBV28	CASSTFGRRAYEQYF	TGTGCCAGCAGTACATTTGGTAGGAGGGCCTACGAGCAGTACTTC
-	once	TRBJ1-1	TRBV28	CASSQDLRGTAFF	TGTGCCAGCAGCCAGGACCTCAGGGGTACAGCTTTCTTT
-	few	TRBJ1-2	TRBV19	CASSIREGPGAGYTF	TGTGCCAGTAGTATACGGGAGGGGCCTGGAGCGGGCTACACCTTC
TRBD1	few	TRBJ1-1	TRBV5-5	CASSLGGTGGDTEAFF	TGTGCCAGCAGCTTAGGAGGGACAGGGGGTGACACTGAAGCTTTCTTT
TRBD2	-	TRBJ2-5	TRBV5-1	CASSQGWLAGEETQYF	TGCGCCAGCAGCCAGGGATGGCTAGCGGGAGAAGAGACCCAGTACTTC